This T cell receptor beta chain originates from a study of T cells in tuberculosis. Study-wide context: IGRA-negative adolescents, IGRA-positive adolescents with latent tuberculosis and adults with active tuberculosis formed this South African cohort. Study-wide points: Shorter CDR3-alpha in active tuberculosis partly drove smaller distances. Active tuberculosis TCR-alpha repertoires lay closer to GMM-specific TCRs than IGRA-negative controls, suggesting clonal expansion. Selection depended on which cryopreserved specimens were available.

The table came from immunoSEQ multiplex PCR; TCRdb's copy has only in-frame clones and leaves some out. The sample yields around 33,000 clones, approximately 93% seen once. The CDR3 is 12 amino acids. V lost 7 bases and J lost 1, with 10 bases in between. CDR1 SQVTM and CDR2 ANQGSEA come from the germline V gene. As to time point: new active TB diagnosis, blood taken before or within 7 days of starting treatment. For this clone: What it binds is unknown.

This TCR came from an adult with tuberculosis. The chain links TRBV29-1 to TRBJ1-1; D is unresolved. The sample was PBMCs, taken at tuberculosis diagnosis. CDR3 residues: CSGFRGNTEAFF. The DNA for the CDR3 is TGCAGCGGCTTCCGGGGGAACACTGAAGCTTTCTTT.